The next 30 T cell receptor beta chains were all read from a single sample in a study of cytomegalovirus exposure and HLA in healthy donors. PCR used 60 Vbeta primers and 13 Jbeta primers. Some clones are missing from TCRdb's copy, which holds only in-frame ones; the method was immunoSEQ multiplex PCR. Of more than 95,000 clones in the sample, over 65% are singletons; the top ten hold more than 1.5%. The sample comprised PBMCs. Source of these receptors: a man in his fifties in good health and CMV-seronegative.

The J gene is TRBJ1-4, the V gene TRBV7-8; 8 bases match TRBD1. Germline V lookup: CDR1 SGHVS, CDR2 FQNEAQ. The junction had 1 base not matched to a gene; V was cut back by 2 bases and J by 5 bases. The CDR3 extends over 14 amino acids. CDR3 protein: CASSLRTGNEKLFF. The CDR3 DNA reads as TGTGCCAGCAGCTTACGGACAGGGAATGAAAAACTGTTTTTT.

The chain carries TRBV13 and TRBJ1-1, with 8 bases matching TRBD1. The ends lost 5 bases at V and 4 bases at J; junction bases unmatched: 6. CDR1 PRHDT and CDR2 FYEKMQ come from the germline V gene (reference sequence). The CDR3 spans 14 residues. CDR3 nucleotide sequence: TGTGCCAGCAGCCCAGAAACAGGGGGCACTGAAGCTTTCTTT. It encodes CASSPETGGTEAFF.

This chain links TRBV28 with TRBJ1-2, with D perhaps matching TRBD1 (6 bases). This CDR3 comprises 16 residues. Trimming shortened V by 6 bases and J by 6 bases, and 23 bases separated the two germline ends. Per germline, CDR1 MDHEN and CDR2 SYDVKM. CDR3 DNA sequence: TGTGCCAGCAGCGATCTGACAGGAACTAGAAGGGATGGCTACACCTTC. Amino acids: CASSDLTGTRRDGYTF.

The genes are TRBV25-1 and TRBJ2-2, with 11 positions matching TRBD2. This CDR3 region has 17 residues. The germline gives CDR1 MGHDK, CDR2 SYGVNS. With V trimmed by 4 bases and J by 0 bases, 4 bases remained unmatched. The CDR3: CASSARTSGSNTGELFF. In DNA form, the CDR3 reads TGTGCCAGCAGTGCCCGGACTAGCGGGTCGAACACCGGGGAGCTGTTTTTT.

The genes are TRBV7-2 and TRBJ2-2, with TRBD2 matching 10 bases. Germline CDR1 SGHTA, CDR2 FQGNSA. The J segment lost 6 bases and the V segment lost 1 base, leaving 5 bases of the junction unmatched. The CDR3 contains 16 residues. Here the CDR3 reads CASSLGLAGVAGELFF. In nucleotides, the CDR3 is TGTGCCAGCAGCTTAGGGCTAGCGGGGGTGGCCGGGGAGCTGTTTTTT.

This chain connects TRBV29-1 to TRBJ1-5; no definite D call. The length of the CDR3 is 13 residues. Germline CDR1 and CDR2: SQVTM and ANQGSEA. The V gene lost 5 bases and the J gene lost 6 bases, with 14 bases spanning the gap. CDR3: CSVSGVVGQPQHF. The CDR3 coding sequence is TGCAGCGTTTCCGGGGTCGTGGGTCAGCCCCAGCATTTT.

The chain joins TRBV7-6 to TRBJ2-3; 11 nucleotides align to TRBD2. V shed 1 base, J shed 4 bases, and the junction held 10 bases outside the gene matches. The CDR3 spans 18 residues. Germline CDR1 is SGHVS and CDR2 is FNYEAQ. The CDR3 DNA follows: TGTGCCAGCAGCTTAGTCGCTAGCGGGGGGTACGGGGCAGATACGCAGTATTTT. It yields the protein CASSLVASGGYGADTQYF.

The CDR3 loop reads CASSEDGTEGTDTQYF. The CDR3 nucleotides are TGTGCCAGCAGTGAAGACGGGACAGAAGGCACAGATACGCAGTATTTT. The rearrangement joins TRBV2 to TRBJ2-3; 7 bases are a match to TRBD1. Looked up from germline, CDR1 is SNHLY and CDR2 is FYNNEI. This CDR3 spans 16 amino acids. Germline trimming cut 1 base from V and 1 base from J; bases unmatched to any gene: 5.

The chain carries TRBV27 and TRBJ1-6; the match to TRBD1 covers 7 bases. CDR1 and CDR2 (germline): MNHEY, SMNVEV (reference sequence). The CDR3 has 16 amino acids. J gave up 5 bases and V 4 bases, and 8 bases lay outside the gene matches. CDR3 residues: CASSSTDGQDNSPLHF. In nucleotides, the CDR3 is TGTGCCAGCAGTTCCACCGACGGACAGGATAATTCACCCCTCCACTTT.

The rearrangement uses TRBV6-5 and TRBJ2-1; 8 bases line up with TRBD2. CDR1 and CDR2 from the germline V gene are MNHEY and SVGAGI. The CDR3 contains 14 residues. V shed 7 bases and J 3 bases; nucleotides not matched to a gene: 5. The CDR3, as DNA: TGTGCCAGCATGCGGGGGGAAAACTACAATGAGCAGTTCTTC. It codes for CASMRGENYNEQFF.

This sequence joins TRBV6-1 and TRBJ2-7; 8 bases agree with TRBD2. Germline CDR1 reads MNHNS; CDR2 reads SASEGT. CDR3 length equals 14 residues. V shed 8 bases and J 0 bases; nucleotides not matched to a gene: 6. The CDR3 nucleotides are TGTGCCAGCGGGTTTAGCGGGGCCTCCTACGAGCAGTACGTC. It codes for CASGFSGASYEQYV.

The chain uses TRBV2 and TRBJ2-1; 10 nucleotides match TRBD2. V gave up 8 bases and J gave up 4 bases; unmatched junction bases: 5. Germline V gives CDR1 SNHLY, CDR2 FYNNEI. The CDR3 sequence is 14 residues long. CDR3 region: CASGSGGEYNEQFF. The CDR3 bases are TGTGCCAGCGGCAGCGGGGGGGAGTACAATGAGCAGTTCTTC.

The chain combines TRBV5-1 with TRBJ2-7, with TRBD1 matching over 9 bases. This CDR3 region has 14 residues. Looked up from germline, CDR1 is SGHRS and CDR2 is YFSETQ. The V gene end was trimmed by 5 bases and the J gene end by 6 bases; junction bases not matched to a gene: 9. CDR3 coding DNA: TGCGCCAGCAGGATAGACAGGGGGGATCGCGAGCAGTACTTC. Residues: CASRIDRGDREQYF.

The chain links TRBV2 to TRBJ2-7; a weak D match, TRBD2 (5 bases). The CDR3 contains 16 residues. Germline loops: CDR1 SNHLY, CDR2 FYNNEI. With 0 bases removed from V and 2 bases from J, the gap between germline ends came to 14 bases. The CDR3 sequence: CASSEALGKRPYEQYV. CDR3 DNA: TGTGCCAGCAGTGAAGCGCTTGGAAAGCGGCCCTACGAGCAGTACGTC.

This clone was detected once. The DNA for the CDR3 is TGTGCCAGCAGTGGGGGGAACAGGGCCTATGGCTACACCTTC. Amino acid sequence: CASSGGNRAYGYTF. J is TRBJ1-2 and V is TRBV6-1, with TRBD1 as a possible D gene (6 bases). The V gene's germline CDR1 is MNHNS and CDR2 SASEGT. The V end lost 4 bases, the J end lost 4 bases, and 13 bases lay between the germline ends. The CDR3 loop spans 14 amino acids.

This chain joins TRBV14 and TRBJ2-5; a possible D gene is TRBD1 (6 bases). Trimming cost V 0 bases and J 4 bases, with 12 bases left between them. The CDR3 has 15 residues. The germline CDR1 and CDR2 sequences are SGHDN and FVKESK. This CDR3 is CASSQDRGSRETQYF. The CDR3 DNA is TGTGCCAGCAGCCAAGACAGGGGTTCCCGAGAGACCCAGTACTTC.

This chain connects TRBV19 to TRBJ2-1; D gene ambiguous. V lost 4 bases to trimming and J lost 0 bases, with 4 bases between them. The CDR3 loop spans 13 amino acids. The V gene's germline CDR1 is LNHDA and CDR2 SQIVND (reference sequence). The CDR3 DNA reads as TGTGCCAGTAGTAGGCCCTCCTACAATGAGCAGTTCTTC. It is translated as CASSRPSYNEQFF.

The CDR3 DNA sequence: TGCAGCGTTGCCGGGGGGAACAATCAGCCCCAGCATTTT. Residues: CSVAGGNNQPQHF. V gene TRBV29-1 combines with J gene TRBJ1-5, with D maybe TRBD1 (5 bases). The V end was cut by 4 bases, the J end by 3 bases, with 10 bases between. The CDR3 extends over 13 amino acids. CDR1 and CDR2 (germline): SQVTM, ANQGSEA. Full variable domain (remainder filled in from reference TRBV29-1 and TRBJ1-5): SAVISQKPSRDICQRGTSLTIQCQVDSQVTMMFWYRQQPGQSLTLIATANQGSEATYESGFVIDKFPISRPNLTFSTLTVSNMSPEDSSIYLCSVAGGNNQPQHFGDGTRLSIL.

The chain links TRBV5-6 to TRBJ1-5, with 7 bases fitting TRBD1. Germline CDR1 SGHDT, CDR2 YYEEEE. CDR3 length: 15 residues. With V trimmed by 0 bases and J by 4 bases, 4 bases remained unmatched. The CDR3 sequence is CASSLGRRGNQPQHF. The CDR3, as DNA: TGTGCCAGCAGCTTGGGGCGCAGGGGGAATCAGCCCCAGCATTTT.

This clone has more than one count but fewer than ten. This sequence joins TRBV5-6 and TRBJ1-2; D unresolved. Germline lookup yields CDR1 SGHDT and CDR2 YYEEEE. The ends were cut back, 0 bases at V and 1 base at J, with 7 bases in the middle. The CDR3 consists of 14 residues. The CDR3 nucleotides read TGTGCCAGCAGCTTGGTGGCGGTTAACTATGGCTACACCTTC. It codes for CASSLVAVNYGYTF.

The chain carries TRBV15 and TRBJ2-5; 7 bases agree with TRBD1. The CDR3 is 15 residues long. Trimming removed 0 bases from V and 5 bases from J; junction bases left unmatched: 6. Germline CDR1 reads LNHNV; CDR2 reads YYDKDF (reference sequence). The CDR3 coding sequence is TGTGCCACCAGCAGAGAAACAGGGGATGGGGAGACCCAGTACTTC. It encodes CATSRETGDGETQYF. The whole variable domain, filled in from reference TRBV15 and TRBJ2-5, reads DAMVIQNPRYQVTQFGKPVTLSCSQTLNHNVMYWYQQKSSQAPKLLFHYYDKDFNNEADTPDNFQSRRPNTSFCFLDIRSPGLGDTAMYLCATSRETGDGETQYFGPGTRLLVL.

The chain carries TRBV7-7 and TRBJ2-5, with 11 bases matching TRBD2. Germline V gene lookup returns CDR1 SSHAT and CDR2 FNYEAQ (reference sequence). J lost 6 bases, V lost 3 bases, and 9 bases had no gene match. The CDR3 has 16 residues. The CDR3 sequence: CASSLGRLAGGQTQYF. DNA of the CDR3: TGTGCCAGCAGCTTGGGCCGGCTAGCGGGGGGCCAGACCCAGTACTTC. Drawing the rest from reference TRBV7-7 and TRBJ2-5, the complete variable domain is GAGVSQSPRYKVTKRGQDVTLRCDPISSHATLYWYQQALGQGPEFLTYFNYEAQPDKSGLPSDRFSAERPEGSISTLTIQRTEQRDSAMYRCASSLGRLAGGQTQYFGPGTRLLVL.

This clone was counted a few times. The chain combines TRBV13 with TRBJ2-6; D is possibly TRBD1 (5 bases). Looked up from germline, CDR1 is PRHDT and CDR2 is FYEKMQ (reference sequence). V was pared by 5 bases and J by 0 bases, with 17 bases between. The CDR3 consists of 18 residues. The CDR3: CASSRLGAGVSGANVLTF. CDR3 nucleotides: TGTGCCAGCAGCCGCCTAGGGGCAGGAGTCTCTGGGGCCAACGTCCTGACTTTC.

The chain employs TRBV5-6 and TRBJ1-3, with a possible D match to TRBD1 (5 bases). The CDR3 totals 17 residues. Looked up from germline, CDR1 is SGHDT and CDR2 is YYEEEE. Trimming pared 0 bases from V and 2 bases from J, leaving 15 bases between. CDR3 in DNA: TGTGCCAGCAGCTTGGAGGGGTGGGGTTCGACTGGAAACACCATATATTTT. Amino acid sequence: CASSLEGWGSTGNTIYF.

This chain connects TRBV6-6 to TRBJ2-7; D may be TRBD2 (6 bases). Germline CDR1 reads MNHNY; CDR2 reads SVGAGI (reference sequence). The CDR3 extends over 15 amino acids. Trimming took 6 bases from V and 6 from J, leaving 21 bases between them. The CDR3 here is CASSPGTQQGGEQYV. CDR3 coding DNA: TGTGCCAGCAGCCCCGGGACTCAACAAGGCGGCGAGCAGTACGTC.

This sequence joins TRBV4-2 and TRBJ1-6; weak D call: TRBD1 (5 bases). The germline V and J ends were trimmed by 4 bases and 6 bases, with 19 bases remaining between them. The CDR3 is 17 residues long. The V gene's germline CDR1 is LGHNA and CDR2 YNFKEQ. The chain's CDR3 is CASSLAPQGQVNSPLHF. Written as DNA, the CDR3 is TGTGCCAGCAGCCTCGCCCCGCAAGGACAAGTTAATTCACCCCTCCACTTT.

Note on this clone: The junction does not match germline at one end; this may be a read error. The chain is built from TRBV7-9 and TRBJ2-3; D possibly corresponds to TRBD2 (5 bases). In germline, CDR1 is SEHNR, CDR2 FQNEAQ (reference sequence). The CDR3 consists of 17 residues. The CDR3 region is CSSSLEGGSPSTDTQYF. CDR3 in DNA: TGTTCCAGCAGCTTAGAGGGCGGGTCGCCTAGCACAGATACGCAGTATTTT. Full variable domain (remainder filled in from reference TRBV7-9 and TRBJ2-3): DTGVSQNPRHKITKRGQNVTFRCDPISEHNRLYWYRQTLGQGPEFLTYFQNEAQLEKSRLLSDRFSAERPKGSFSTLEIQRTEQGDSAMYLCSSSLEGGSPSTDTQYFGPGTRLTVL.

The chain is built from TRBV7-7 and TRBJ2-2, with D possibly being TRBD2 (6 bases). Germline CDR1 SSHAT, CDR2 FNYEAQ (reference sequence). V lost 5 bases and J 6 bases, leaving 10 bases between the germline ends. This CDR3 is built from 13 residues. DNA of the CDR3: TGTGCCAGCAGCCCCGGAGGGCCCGGGGAGCTGTTTTTT. Amino acid sequence: CASSPGGPGELFF.

This clone was counted a few times. This chain connects TRBV5-1 to TRBJ2-3; D may be TRBD2 (6 bases). This CDR3 is built from 13 residues. Germline V CDR1 and CDR2: SGHRS, YFSETQ. The germline V and J ends were trimmed by 4 bases and 6 bases, with 12 bases remaining between them. DNA of the CDR3: TGCGCCAGCAGCAGGGGACTGACTGATACGCAGTATTTT. Protein sequence: CASSRGLTDTQYF.

V is TRBV5-6 and J is TRBJ2-1; 10 nucleotides match TRBD1. This CDR3 is 14 amino acids long. Looked up from germline, CDR1 is SGHDT and CDR2 is YYEEEE. Trimming at V came to 2 bases and at J to 6 bases, leaving 2 bases not matched to a gene. The DNA of the CDR3 is TGTGCCAGCAGCTTACGGACAGGGGGCAATGAGCAGTTCTTC. It is translated as CASSLRTGGNEQFF.